This TCR beta chain comes out of a study of blood T cell repertoires in COVID-19. Across the whole study: PBMCs, B-cell-depleted T cells, or T cells were the source of the cDNA or gDNA that made up the material.

The table came from immunoSEQ multiplex PCR; TCRdb's copy has only in-frame clones and leaves some out. The sample has around 300,000 clones; about 90% are singletons. Germline V lookup: CDR1 LNHDA, CDR2 SQIVND (reference sequence). The length of the CDR3 is 16 residues. V shed 3 bases, J shed 4 bases, and the junction held 11 bases outside the gene matches. Participant-given clinical history determined each cohort assignment. V usage is TRBV19 and J usage is TRBJ2-7, with TRBD1 matching 8 bases. This clonotype originated in a woman in her twenties or thirties who had recovered from COVID-19. Sequencing was carried out using PBMCs or T cells enriched from blood (not recorded which). This CDR3 is CASSMIPGQGSYEQYF. DNA of the CDR3: TGTGCCAGTAGTATGATCCCAGGACAGGGATCATACGAGCAGTACTTC. Variable domain in full (rest from reference TRBV19 and TRBJ2-7): DGGITQSPKYLFRKEGQNVTLSCEQNLNHDAMYWYRQDPGQGLRLIYYSQIVNDFQKGDIAEGYSVSREKKESFPLTVTSAQKNPTAFYLCASSMIPGQGSYEQYFGPGTRLTVT.